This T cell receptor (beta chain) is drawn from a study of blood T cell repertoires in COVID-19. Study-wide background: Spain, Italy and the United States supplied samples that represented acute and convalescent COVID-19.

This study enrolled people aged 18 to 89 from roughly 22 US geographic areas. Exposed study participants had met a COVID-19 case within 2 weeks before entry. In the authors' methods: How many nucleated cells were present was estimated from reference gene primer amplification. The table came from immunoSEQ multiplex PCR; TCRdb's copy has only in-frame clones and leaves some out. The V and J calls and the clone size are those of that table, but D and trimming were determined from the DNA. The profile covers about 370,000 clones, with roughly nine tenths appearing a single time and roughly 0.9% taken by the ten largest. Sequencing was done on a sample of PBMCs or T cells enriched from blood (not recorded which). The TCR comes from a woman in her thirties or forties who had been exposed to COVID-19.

The CDR3 DNA follows: TGCGCCAGCAGTCAATTAGCTGGGGGCGAGAGGAAGGACACTGAAGCTTTCTTT. Its protein product is CASSQLAGGERKDTEAFF. The rearrangement links TRBV23-1 to TRBJ1-1; the D gene is possibly TRBD1 (6 bases). TRBV23-1 is noted as an ORF with a role that remains uncertain. Trimming left V 1 base short and J 3 bases short, with 21 bases between. The CDR3 runs to 18 residues.